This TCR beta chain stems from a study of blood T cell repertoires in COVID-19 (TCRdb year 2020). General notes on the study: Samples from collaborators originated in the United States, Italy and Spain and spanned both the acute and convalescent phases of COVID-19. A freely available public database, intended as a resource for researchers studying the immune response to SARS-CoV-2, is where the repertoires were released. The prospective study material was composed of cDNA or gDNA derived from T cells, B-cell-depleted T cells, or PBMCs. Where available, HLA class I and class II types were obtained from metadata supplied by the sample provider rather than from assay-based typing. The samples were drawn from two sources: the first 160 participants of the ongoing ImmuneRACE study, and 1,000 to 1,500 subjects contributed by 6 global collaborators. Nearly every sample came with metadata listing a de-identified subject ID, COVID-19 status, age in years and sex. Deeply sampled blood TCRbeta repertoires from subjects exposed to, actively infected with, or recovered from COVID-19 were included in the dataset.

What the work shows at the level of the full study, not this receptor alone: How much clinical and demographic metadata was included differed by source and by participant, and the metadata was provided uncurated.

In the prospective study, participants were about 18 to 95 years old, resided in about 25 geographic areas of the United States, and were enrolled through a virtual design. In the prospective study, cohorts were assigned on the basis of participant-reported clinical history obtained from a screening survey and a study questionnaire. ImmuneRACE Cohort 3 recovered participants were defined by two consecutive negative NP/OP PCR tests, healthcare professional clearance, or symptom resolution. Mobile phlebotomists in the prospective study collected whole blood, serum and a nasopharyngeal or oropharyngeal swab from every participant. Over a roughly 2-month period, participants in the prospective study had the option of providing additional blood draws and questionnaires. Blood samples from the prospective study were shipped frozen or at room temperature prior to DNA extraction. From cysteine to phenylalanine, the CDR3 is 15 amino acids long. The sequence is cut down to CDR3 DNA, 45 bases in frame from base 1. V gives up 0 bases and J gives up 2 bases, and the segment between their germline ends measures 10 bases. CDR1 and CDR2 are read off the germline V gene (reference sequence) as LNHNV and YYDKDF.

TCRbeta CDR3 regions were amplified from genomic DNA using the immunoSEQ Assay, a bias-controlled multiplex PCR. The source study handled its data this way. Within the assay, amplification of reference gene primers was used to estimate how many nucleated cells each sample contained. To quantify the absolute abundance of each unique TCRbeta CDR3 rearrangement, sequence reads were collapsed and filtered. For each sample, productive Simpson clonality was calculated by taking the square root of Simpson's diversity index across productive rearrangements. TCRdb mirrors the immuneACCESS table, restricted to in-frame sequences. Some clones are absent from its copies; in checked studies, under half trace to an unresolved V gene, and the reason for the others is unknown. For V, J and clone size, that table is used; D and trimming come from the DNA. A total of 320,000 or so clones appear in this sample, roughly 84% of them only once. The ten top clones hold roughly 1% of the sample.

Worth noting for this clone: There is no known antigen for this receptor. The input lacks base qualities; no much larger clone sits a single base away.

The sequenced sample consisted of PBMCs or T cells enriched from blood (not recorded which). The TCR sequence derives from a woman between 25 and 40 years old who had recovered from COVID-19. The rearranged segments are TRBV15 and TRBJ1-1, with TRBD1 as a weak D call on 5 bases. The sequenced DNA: TGTGCCACCAGCAGAGATAGGACACCTAACACTGAAGCTTTCTTT. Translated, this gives CATSRDRTPNTEAFF.